Described below is a single T cell receptor beta chain sequence and its context. Data came from immunoSEQ multiplex PCR; TCRdb stores just in-frame clones and leaves some out. Of roughly 65,000 clones listed, around 87% were seen once; the top ten hold about 4.8%. The record originates from a study of technical replicates of blood from four donors. The CDR3 totals 17 residues. V lost 4 bases, J lost 6 bases, and 21 bases lay in between. Germline CDR1 reads KGHSH; CDR2 reads LQKENI. The material sequenced was PBMCs. This TCR was sampled from a human donor in good health. Some clones in this sample may be carry-over from other donors' samples. V is TRBV18 and J is TRBJ2-2; D is possibly TRBD2 (6 bases). CDR3 in amino acids: CASSLWSGVPGAGELFF. The CDR3, as DNA: TGTGCCAGCTCACTTTGGTCGGGGGTCCCCGGCGCCGGGGAGCTGTTTTTT.